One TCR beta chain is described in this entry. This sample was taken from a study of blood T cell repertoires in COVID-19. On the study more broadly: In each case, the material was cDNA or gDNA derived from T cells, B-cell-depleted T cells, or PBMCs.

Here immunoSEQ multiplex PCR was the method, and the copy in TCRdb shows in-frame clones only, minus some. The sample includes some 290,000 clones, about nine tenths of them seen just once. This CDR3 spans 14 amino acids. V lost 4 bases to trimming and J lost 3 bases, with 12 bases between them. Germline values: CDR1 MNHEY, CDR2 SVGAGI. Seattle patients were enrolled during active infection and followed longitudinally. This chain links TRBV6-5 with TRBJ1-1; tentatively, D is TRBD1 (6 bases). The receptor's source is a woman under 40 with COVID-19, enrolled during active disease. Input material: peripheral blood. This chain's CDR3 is CASSLQGGYTEAFF. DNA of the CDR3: TGTGCCAGCAGTTTACAGGGAGGGTACACTGAAGCTTTCTTT.